The clone carrying this T cell receptor beta chain was recorded many times. Its antigen remains unknown. Amplification by 5'RACE using constant-segment primers produced TCR alpha and TCR beta cDNA libraries that carried sample barcodes and UMIs. TCRdb itself ran the 5' RACE reads through MiXCR, one entry per CDR3 protein. The sample lists about 400,000 distinct CDR3 sequences; roughly 14% were seen once. These data originate in a study of T-cell memory formation after mild COVID-19. Study results and limitations: CD4+ contracting clones lay mainly in CM and EM, CD8+ ones in EMRA. Contracting clones from day 15 to 85 showed balanced CD4/CD8; later expanders favored CD4+. A subset of responding clones appeared in pre-infection memory, suggesting cross-reactive memory joined.

This TCR was sampled from a man aged 18 to 30 who had mild COVID-19 (a few samples of this study predate the infection). Cell type and time point are not known. Material: PBMCs or a T cell subset sorted from them (not recorded which).

The DNA of the CDR3 is TGTGCCAGCACCGGACATAGGGGCTACAATGAGCAGTTCTTC. It specifies CASTGHRGYNEQFF. The chain carries TRBV7-9 and TRBJ2-1, with D perhaps matching TRBD1 (5 bases). The V end lost 7 bases, the J end lost 3 bases, and 13 bases lay between the germline ends. CDR3 length: 14 residues. Germline V gives CDR1 SEHNR, CDR2 FQNEAQ (reference sequence). The variable domain in full, completed from reference TRBV7-9 and TRBJ2-1, reads DTGVSQNPRHKITKRGQNVTFRCDPISEHNRLYWYRQTLGQGPEFLTYFQNEAQLEKSRLLSDRFSAERPKGSFSTLEIQRTEQGDSAMYLCASTGHRGYNEQFFGPGTRLTVL.